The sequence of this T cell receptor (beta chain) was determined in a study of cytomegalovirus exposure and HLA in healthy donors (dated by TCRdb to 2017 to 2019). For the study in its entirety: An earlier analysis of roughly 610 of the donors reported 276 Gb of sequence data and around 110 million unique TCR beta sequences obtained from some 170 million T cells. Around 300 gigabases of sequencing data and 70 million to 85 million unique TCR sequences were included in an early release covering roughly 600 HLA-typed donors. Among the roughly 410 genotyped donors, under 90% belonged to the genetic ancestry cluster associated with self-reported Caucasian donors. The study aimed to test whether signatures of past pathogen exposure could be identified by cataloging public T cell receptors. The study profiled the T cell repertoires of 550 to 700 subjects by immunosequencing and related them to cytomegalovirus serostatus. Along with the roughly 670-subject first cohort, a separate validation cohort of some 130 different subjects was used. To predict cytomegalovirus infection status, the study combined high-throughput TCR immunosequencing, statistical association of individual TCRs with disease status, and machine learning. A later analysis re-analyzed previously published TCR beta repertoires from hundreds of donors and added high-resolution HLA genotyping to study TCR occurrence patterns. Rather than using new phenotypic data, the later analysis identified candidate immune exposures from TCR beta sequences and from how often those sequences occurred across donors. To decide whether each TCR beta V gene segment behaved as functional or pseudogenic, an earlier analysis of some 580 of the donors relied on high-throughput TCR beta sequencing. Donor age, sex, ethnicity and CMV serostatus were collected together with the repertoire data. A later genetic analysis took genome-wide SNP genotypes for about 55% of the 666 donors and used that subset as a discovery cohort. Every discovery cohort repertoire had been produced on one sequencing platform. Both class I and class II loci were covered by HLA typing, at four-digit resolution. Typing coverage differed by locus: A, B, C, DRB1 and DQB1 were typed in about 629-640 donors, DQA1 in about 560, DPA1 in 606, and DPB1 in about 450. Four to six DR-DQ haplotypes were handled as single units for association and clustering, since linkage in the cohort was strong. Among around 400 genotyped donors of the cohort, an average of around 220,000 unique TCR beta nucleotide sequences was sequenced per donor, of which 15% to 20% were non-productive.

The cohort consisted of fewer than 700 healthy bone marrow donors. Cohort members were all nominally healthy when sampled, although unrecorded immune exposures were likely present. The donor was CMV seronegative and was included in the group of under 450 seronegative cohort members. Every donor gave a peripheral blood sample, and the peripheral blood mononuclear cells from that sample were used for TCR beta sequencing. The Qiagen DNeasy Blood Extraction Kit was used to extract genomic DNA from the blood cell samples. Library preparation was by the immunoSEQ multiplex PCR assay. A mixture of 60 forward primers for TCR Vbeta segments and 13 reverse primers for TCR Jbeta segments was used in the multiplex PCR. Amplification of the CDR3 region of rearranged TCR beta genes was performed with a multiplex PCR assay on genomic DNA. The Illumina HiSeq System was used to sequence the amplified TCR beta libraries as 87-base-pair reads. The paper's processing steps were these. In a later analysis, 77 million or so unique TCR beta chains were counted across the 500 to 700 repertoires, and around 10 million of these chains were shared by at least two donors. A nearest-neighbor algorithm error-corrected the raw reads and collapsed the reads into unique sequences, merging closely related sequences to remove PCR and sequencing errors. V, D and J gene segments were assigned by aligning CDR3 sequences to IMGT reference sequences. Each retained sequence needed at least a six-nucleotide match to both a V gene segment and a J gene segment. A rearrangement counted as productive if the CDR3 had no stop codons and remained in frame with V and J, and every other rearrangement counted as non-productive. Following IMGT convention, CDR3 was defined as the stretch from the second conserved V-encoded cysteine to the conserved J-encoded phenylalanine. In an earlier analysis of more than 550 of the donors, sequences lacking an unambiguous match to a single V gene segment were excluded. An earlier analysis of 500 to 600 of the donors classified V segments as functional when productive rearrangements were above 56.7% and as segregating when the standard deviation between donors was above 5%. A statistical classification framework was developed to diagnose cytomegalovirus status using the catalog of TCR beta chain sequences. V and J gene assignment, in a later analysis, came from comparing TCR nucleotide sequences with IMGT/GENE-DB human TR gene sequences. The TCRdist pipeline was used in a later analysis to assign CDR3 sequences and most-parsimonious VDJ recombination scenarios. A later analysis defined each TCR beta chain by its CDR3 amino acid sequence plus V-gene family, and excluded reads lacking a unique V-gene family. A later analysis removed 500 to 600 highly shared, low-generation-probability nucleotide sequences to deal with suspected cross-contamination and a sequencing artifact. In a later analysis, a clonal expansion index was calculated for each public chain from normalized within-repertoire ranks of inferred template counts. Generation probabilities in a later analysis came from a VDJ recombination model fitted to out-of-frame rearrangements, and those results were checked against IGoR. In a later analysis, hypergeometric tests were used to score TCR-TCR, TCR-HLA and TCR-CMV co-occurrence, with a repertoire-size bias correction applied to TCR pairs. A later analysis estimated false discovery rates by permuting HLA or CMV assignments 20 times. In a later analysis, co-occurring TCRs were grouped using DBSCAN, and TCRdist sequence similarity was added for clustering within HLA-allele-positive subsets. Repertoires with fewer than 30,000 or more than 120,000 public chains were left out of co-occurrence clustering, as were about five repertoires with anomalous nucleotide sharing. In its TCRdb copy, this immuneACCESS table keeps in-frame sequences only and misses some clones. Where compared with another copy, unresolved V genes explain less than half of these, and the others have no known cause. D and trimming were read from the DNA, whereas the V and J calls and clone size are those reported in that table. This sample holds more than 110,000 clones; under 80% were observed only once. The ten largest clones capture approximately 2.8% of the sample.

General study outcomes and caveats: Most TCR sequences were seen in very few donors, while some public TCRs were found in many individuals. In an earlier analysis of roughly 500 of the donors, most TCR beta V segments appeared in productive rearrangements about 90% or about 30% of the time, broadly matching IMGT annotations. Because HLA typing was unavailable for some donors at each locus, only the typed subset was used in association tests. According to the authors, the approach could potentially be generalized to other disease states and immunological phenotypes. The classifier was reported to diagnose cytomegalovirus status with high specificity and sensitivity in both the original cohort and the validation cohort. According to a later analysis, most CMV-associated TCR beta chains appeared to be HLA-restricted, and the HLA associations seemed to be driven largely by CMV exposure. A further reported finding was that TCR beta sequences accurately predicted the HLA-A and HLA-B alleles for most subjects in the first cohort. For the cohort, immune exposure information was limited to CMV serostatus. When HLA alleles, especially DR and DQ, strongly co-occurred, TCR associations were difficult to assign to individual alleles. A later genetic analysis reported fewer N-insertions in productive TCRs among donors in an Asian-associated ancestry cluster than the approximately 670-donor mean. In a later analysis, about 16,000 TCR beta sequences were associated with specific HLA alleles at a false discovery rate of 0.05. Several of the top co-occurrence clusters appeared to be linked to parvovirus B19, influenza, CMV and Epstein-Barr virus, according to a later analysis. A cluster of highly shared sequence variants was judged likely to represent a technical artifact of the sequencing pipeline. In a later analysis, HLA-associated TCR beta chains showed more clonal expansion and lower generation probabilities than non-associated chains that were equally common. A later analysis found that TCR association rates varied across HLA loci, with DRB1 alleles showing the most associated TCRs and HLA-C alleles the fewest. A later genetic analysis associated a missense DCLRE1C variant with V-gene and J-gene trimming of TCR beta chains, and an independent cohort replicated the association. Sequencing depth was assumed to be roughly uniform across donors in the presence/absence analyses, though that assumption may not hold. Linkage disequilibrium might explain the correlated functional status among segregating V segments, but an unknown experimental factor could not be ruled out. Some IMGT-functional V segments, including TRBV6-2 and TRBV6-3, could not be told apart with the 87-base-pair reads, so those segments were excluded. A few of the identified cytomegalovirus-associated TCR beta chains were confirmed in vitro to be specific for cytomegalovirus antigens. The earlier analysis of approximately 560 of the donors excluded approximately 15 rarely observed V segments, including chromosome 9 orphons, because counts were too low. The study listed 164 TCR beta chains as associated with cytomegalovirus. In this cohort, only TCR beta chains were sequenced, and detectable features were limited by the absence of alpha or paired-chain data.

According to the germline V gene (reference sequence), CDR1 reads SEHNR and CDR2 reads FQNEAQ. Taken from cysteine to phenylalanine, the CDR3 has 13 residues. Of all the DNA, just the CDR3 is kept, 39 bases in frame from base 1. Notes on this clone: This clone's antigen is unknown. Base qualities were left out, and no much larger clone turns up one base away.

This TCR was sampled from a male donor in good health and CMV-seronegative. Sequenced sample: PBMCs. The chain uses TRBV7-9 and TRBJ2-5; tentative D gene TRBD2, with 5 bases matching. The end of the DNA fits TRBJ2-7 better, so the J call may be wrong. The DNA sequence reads TGTGCCAGCAGCTTATGGGAGTCCTACGAGCAGTACTTC. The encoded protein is CASSLWESYEQYF.